These T cell receptor beta chains were read from a single sample in a study of control samples from healthy donors and cancer patients. The method was immunoSEQ multiplex PCR; TCRdb's version includes in-frame clones alone and lacks a portion of them. In the table there are about 100,000 clones, roughly 87% of which are singletons. Sequenced: blood. Receptors were obtained from a woman in her forties or fifties in good health. Each CDR3 is given with its conserved first and last residue. A D gene is named only where the DNA matches it firmly. Clone size is not always given. Where it is, it says once, few, many or a class for expanded clones.

>15|.|TRBJ1-5|TRBV9|TRBD1
CASSAGTGYNQPQHF
TGTGCCAGCAGCGCAGGGACAGGCTACAATCAGCCCCAGCATTTT
>16|few|TRBJ2-2|TRBV7-7|.
CASSPAGGSKTGELFF
TGTGCCAGCAGCCCCGCCGGGGGAAGTAAGACCGGGGAGCTGTTTTTT
>13|.|TRBJ1-5|TRBV19|.
CASSIGRDQPQHF
TGTGCCAGTAGTATAGGCCGGGATCAGCCCCAGCATTTT
>14|.|TRBJ1-2|TRBV5-1|.
CASSSAGRLYGYTF
TGCGCCAGCAGCTCCGCCGGGCGGCTCTATGGCTACACCTTC
>16|.|TRBJ2-5|TRBV10-1|.
CASPSRGRGLQETQYF
TGCGCCAGTCCGTCTAGGGGGCGGGGCCTACAAGAGACCCAGTACTTC
>11|.|TRBJ2-7|TRBV13|.
CASSLVYEQYF
TGTGCCAGCAGCTTAGTCTACGAGCAGTACTTC
>14|.|TRBJ2-3|TRBV7-9|.
CASSLGQTTDTQYF
TGTGCCAGCAGCCTGGGACAAACCACAGATACGCAGTATTTT
>15|.|TRBJ2-5|TRBV14|TRBD1
CASSHYRGIQETQYF
TGTGCCAGCAGCCACTACAGGGGGATCCAAGAGACCCAGTACTTC
>16|.|TRBJ2-3|TRBV7-9|TRBD2
CASSSGLAGAADTQYF
TGTGCCAGCAGCTCAGGACTAGCGGGAGCCGCAGATACGCAGTATTTT
>17|.|TRBJ1-2|TRBV4-2|.
CASSQPRIGTLGYGYTF
TGTGCCAGCAGCCAGCCACGGATCGGGACCCTAGGCTATGGCTACACCTTC
>14|.|TRBJ1-5|TRBV27|.
CVSSLLSSNQPQHF
TGTGTCAGCAGTTTATTAAGCAGCAATCAGCCCCAGCATTTT
>13|.|TRBJ1-1|TRBV9|.
CASSVARNTEAFF
TGTGCCAGCAGCGTAGCCAGAAACACTGAAGCTTTCTTT
>14|.|TRBJ2-1|TRBV11-2|.
CASSFTPTYNEQFF
TGTGCCAGCAGCTTCACTCCTACCTACAATGAGCAGTTCTTC